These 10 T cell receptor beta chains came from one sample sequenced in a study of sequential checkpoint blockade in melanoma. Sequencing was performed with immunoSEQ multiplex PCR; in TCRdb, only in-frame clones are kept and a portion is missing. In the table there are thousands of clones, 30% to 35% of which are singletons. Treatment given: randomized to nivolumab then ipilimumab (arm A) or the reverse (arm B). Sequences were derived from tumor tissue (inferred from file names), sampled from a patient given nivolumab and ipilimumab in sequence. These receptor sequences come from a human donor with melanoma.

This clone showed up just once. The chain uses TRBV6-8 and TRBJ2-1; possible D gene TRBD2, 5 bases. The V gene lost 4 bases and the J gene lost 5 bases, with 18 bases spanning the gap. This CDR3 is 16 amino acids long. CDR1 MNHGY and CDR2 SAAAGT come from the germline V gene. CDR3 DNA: TGTGCCAGCAGTTTCATCCCCCTAGCTTCCGACAATGAGCAGTTCTTC. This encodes CASSFIPLASDNEQFF.

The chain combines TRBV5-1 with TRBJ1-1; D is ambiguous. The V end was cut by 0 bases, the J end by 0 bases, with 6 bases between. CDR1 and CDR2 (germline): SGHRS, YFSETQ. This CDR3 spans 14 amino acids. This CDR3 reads CASSLVAVNTEAFF. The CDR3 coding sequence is TGCGCCAGCAGCTTGGTAGCTGTGAACACTGAAGCTTTCTTT.

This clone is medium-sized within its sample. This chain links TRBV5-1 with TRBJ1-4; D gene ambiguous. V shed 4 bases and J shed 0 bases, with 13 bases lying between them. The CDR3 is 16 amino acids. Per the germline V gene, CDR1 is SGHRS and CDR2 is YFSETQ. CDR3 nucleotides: TGCGCCAGCAGCCCCCGACCGGGGTCAACTAATGAAAAACTGTTTTTT. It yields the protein CASSPRPGSTNEKLFF.

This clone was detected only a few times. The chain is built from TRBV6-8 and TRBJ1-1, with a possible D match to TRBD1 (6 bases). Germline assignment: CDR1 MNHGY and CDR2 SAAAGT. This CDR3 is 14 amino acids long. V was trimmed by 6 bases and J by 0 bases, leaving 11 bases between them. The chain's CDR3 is CASSSDSLNTEAFF. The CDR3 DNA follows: TGTGCCAGCAGCTCGGACAGCCTGAACACTGAAGCTTTCTTT.

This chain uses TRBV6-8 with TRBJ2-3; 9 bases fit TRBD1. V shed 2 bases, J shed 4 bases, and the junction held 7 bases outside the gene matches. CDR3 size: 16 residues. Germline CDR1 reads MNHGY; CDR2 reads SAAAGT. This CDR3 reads CASSYPPQGAPDTQYF. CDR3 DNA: TGTGCCAGCAGTTACCCACCACAGGGGGCCCCAGATACGCAGTATTTT.

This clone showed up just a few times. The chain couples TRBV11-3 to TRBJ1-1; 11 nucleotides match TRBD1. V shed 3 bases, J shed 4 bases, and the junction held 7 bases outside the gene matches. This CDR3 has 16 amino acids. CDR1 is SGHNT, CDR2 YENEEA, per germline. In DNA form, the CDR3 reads TGTGCCAGCAGCTTGGATATGGGACAGGGGGGCACTGAAGCTTTCTTT. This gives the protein CASSLDMGQGGTEAFF.

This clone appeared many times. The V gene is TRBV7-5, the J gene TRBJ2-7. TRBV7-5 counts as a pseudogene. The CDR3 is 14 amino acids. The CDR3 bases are TGTGCCAGCAGCTTAGCGGGACGGTTCTACGAGCAGTACTTC. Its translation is CASSLAGRFYEQYF.

This CDR3 reads CASSDSGPGDEQYF. In DNA, the CDR3 is TGCGCCAGCAGTGACTCCGGACCCGGGGACGAGCAGTACTTC. The chain uses TRBV10-2 and TRBJ2-7; TRBD2 is a possible D gene (5 bases). The length of the CDR3 is 14 residues. Germline values: CDR1 WSHSY, CDR2 SAAADI. V lost 3 bases to trimming and J lost 5 bases, with 14 bases between them.

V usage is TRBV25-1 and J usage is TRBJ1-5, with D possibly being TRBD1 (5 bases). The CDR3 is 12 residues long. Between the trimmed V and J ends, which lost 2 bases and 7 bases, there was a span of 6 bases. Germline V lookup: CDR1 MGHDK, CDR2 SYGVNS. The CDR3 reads CASSERGQPQHF. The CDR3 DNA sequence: TGTGCCAGCAGTGAACGGGGGCAGCCCCAGCATTTT.

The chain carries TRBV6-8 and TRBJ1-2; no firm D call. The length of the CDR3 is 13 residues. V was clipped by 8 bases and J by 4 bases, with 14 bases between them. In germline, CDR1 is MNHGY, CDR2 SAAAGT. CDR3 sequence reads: CASRVEGGYGYTF. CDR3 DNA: TGTGCCAGCCGGGTGGAGGGAGGCTATGGCTACACCTTC.